This entry lists 27 T cell receptor beta chains sequenced from one sample in a study of STAT5B mutations in CD4+ large granular lymphocyte leukemia. Libraries were prepared by immunoSEQ multiplex PCR; TCRdb keeps only in-frame clonotypes and omits some of them. The sample holds approximately 25,000 clones, 74% seen once. Sequencing was performed on CD4+ T cells from blood buffy coats. These receptors were obtained from a human donor in good health.

This clone was seen a few times. This sequence joins TRBV11-3 and TRBJ2-7, with TRBD2 matching over 8 bases. The CDR3 covers 15 residues. Trimming cost V 2 bases and J 4 bases; bases outside gene matches: 7. Germline values: CDR1 SGHNT, CDR2 YENEEA. In DNA form, the CDR3 reads TGTGCCAGCAGCTTATCAAGCGGGAGTACTTACGAGCAGTACTTC. This encodes CASSLSSGSTYEQYF.

V is TRBV5-1 and J is TRBJ1-1, with a possible D match to TRBD1 (5 bases). V was pared by 3 bases and J by 0 bases, with 15 bases between. Germline V lookup: CDR1 SGHRS, CDR2 YFSETQ. The CDR3 consists of 16 residues. The CDR3 DNA reads as TGCGCCAGCAGCTCCACGACTACAGGCCTGAACACTGAAGCTTTCTTT. This gives the protein CASSSTTTGLNTEAFF.

The rearrangement uses TRBV7-2 and TRBJ1-1; 8 bases fit TRBD1. J was trimmed by 5 bases and V by 4 bases; bases with no gene match: 12. The CDR3 contains 16 residues. Germline V gene data show CDR1 as SGHTA and CDR2 as FQGNSA. CDR3 residues: CASSSQGAGSGTEAFF. CDR3 coding DNA: TGTGCCAGCAGCTCGCAGGGGGCAGGGAGTGGTACTGAAGCTTTCTTT.

The J gene is TRBJ1-1, the V gene TRBV5-6; unclear D gene. Germline V gene sequence: CDR1 SGHDT, CDR2 YYEEEE. Trimming cost V 1 base and J 3 bases, with 7 bases left between them. The CDR3 is 13 amino acids. The chain's CDR3 is CASSLKGYTEAFF. CDR3 nucleotides: TGTGCCAGCAGCTTGAAAGGGTACACTGAAGCTTTCTTT. The variable domain in full, completed from reference TRBV5-6 and TRBJ1-1, reads DAGVTQSPTHLIKTRGQQVTLRCSPKSGHDTVSWYQQALGQGPQFIFQYYEEEERQRGNFPDRFSGHQFPNYSSELNVNALLLGDSALYLCASSLKGYTEAFFGQGTRLTVV.

The chain combines TRBV9 with TRBJ1-3, with 8 bases aligning to TRBD1. The junction had 12 bases not matched to a gene; V was cut back by 3 bases and J by 10 bases. CDR1 and CDR2 from the germline V gene are SGDLS and YYNGEE. The CDR3 loop spans 15 amino acids. This chain's CDR3 is CASSDDRGGRGTIYF. The CDR3 DNA is TGTGCCAGCAGCGACGACAGGGGCGGGAGGGGAACCATATATTTT.

The chain employs TRBV7-9 and TRBJ1-1; no reliable D call. CDR3 length equals 14 residues. Germline CDR1 reads SEHNR; CDR2 reads FQNEAQ (reference sequence). V lost 4 bases, J lost 3 bases, and 12 bases lay in between. In DNA, the CDR3 is TGTGCCAGCAGCTGGAAAGGAACCCACACTGAAGCTTTCTTT. As protein: CASSWKGTHTEAFF.

The V call is TRBV2, the J call TRBJ1-2; D possibly corresponds to TRBD1 (6 bases). The V gene lost 2 bases and the J gene lost 8 bases, with 15 bases spanning the gap. Germline V CDR1 and CDR2: SNHLY, FYNNEI. CDR3 length: 14 amino acids. The CDR3 DNA follows: TGTGCCAGCAGTGAACTCGAAGGGGGTTCCGGCTACACCTTC. Residues: CASSELEGGSGYTF. Full variable domain (missing parts from reference TRBV2 and TRBJ1-2): EPEVTQTPSHQVTQMGQEVILRCVPISNHLYFYWYRQILGQKVEFLVSFYNNEISEKSEIFDDQFSVERPDGSNFTLKIRSTKLEDSAMYFCASSELEGGSGYTFGSGTRLTVV.

V is TRBV6-1 and J is TRBJ2-5; 10 positions match TRBD1. The trim removed 4 bases at V and 1 base at J, leaving 6 bases unmatched. Germline CDR1 reads MNHNS; CDR2 reads SASEGT. The CDR3 has 16 residues. The CDR3 loop reads CASSVRDRGFQETQYF. For the CDR3, the DNA is TGTGCCAGCAGTGTACGGGACAGGGGCTTCCAAGAGACCCAGTACTTC.

The chain carries TRBV6-4 and TRBJ2-5, with D tentatively TRBD1 or TRBD2 (5 bases each). V shed 2 bases and J shed 4 bases, with 8 bases lying between them. The CDR3 has 13 amino acids. The germline V gene has CDR1 MRHNA and CDR2 SNTAGT. As DNA, the CDR3 is TGTGCCAGCAGTGACAGGGACGGAGAGACCCAGTACTTC. The encoded protein is CASSDRDGETQYF.

This chain uses TRBV5-1 with TRBJ2-1; 10 bases are a match to TRBD2. J lost 5 bases, V lost 2 bases, and 4 bases had no gene match. Germline lookup yields CDR1 SGHRS and CDR2 YFSETQ. This CDR3 has 15 residues. CDR3 residues: CASSLKREGNNEQFF. CDR3 nucleotides: TGCGCCAGCAGCTTAAAGCGGGAGGGGAACAATGAGCAGTTCTTC.

V is TRBV11-1 and J is TRBJ2-3; 8 nucleotides line up with TRBD2. The junction had 2 bases not matched to a gene; V was cut back by 3 bases and J by 0 bases. This CDR3 region has 15 residues. The germline CDR1 and CDR2 sequences are SGHAT and FQDESV (reference sequence). DNA of the CDR3: TGTGCCAGCAGCTTTCGACTAGCGAGCACAGATACGCAGTATTTT. Translation: CASSFRLASTDTQYF.

The rearrangement links TRBV5-1 to TRBJ2-5, with a weak D call TRBD1 (7 bases). Germline V CDR1 and CDR2: SGHRS, YFSETQ. The germline V and J ends were trimmed by 0 bases and 4 bases, with 13 bases remaining between them. The CDR3 has 15 amino acids. The CDR3 nucleotides are TGCGCCAGCAGCTTGGGGCAGGGGGGTGGAGAGACCCAGTACTTC. Translating gives CASSLGQGGGETQYF.

This sequence joins TRBV5-1 and TRBJ2-3; D may correspond to TRBD1 or TRBD2 (5 bases each). Germline values: CDR1 SGHRS, CDR2 YFSETQ. V lost 0 bases and J 6 bases, leaving 5 bases between the germline ends. CDR3 size: 12 residues. The CDR3 DNA sequence: TGCGCCAGCAGCTTGGGGGGGGATACGCAGTATTTT. Amino acids: CASSLGGDTQYF.

The rearrangement links TRBV6-6 to TRBJ2-1, with TRBD1 identical over 7 bases. CDR3 size: 12 residues. Per the germline V gene, CDR1 is MNHNY and CDR2 is SVGAGI (reference sequence). The J segment lost 14 bases and the V segment lost 4 bases, leaving 8 bases of the junction unmatched. CDR3 DNA: TGTGCCAGCAGTTCGCCGGGACAGCGTAAGTTCTTC. Translated: CASSSPGQRKFF.

Written as DNA, the CDR3 is TGTGCCAGCAGCTCCTGGACTGCCTACAATGAGCAGTTCTTC. Its translation: CASSSWTAYNEQFF. The chain links TRBV9 to TRBJ2-1; D may be TRBD2 (5 bases). There are 14 residues in the CDR3. Germline V CDR1 and CDR2: SGDLS, YYNGEE. V lost 4 bases and J lost 2, with 10 bases in between.

This chain uses TRBV27 with TRBJ2-2; D is unresolved. Per the germline V gene, CDR1 is MNHEY and CDR2 is SMNVEV (reference sequence). The CDR3 runs to 16 residues. Trimming stripped 8 bases from V and 0 bases from J, with 16 bases between. CDR3 protein: CASGPRAPANTGELFF. The CDR3 DNA is TGTGCCAGCGGTCCTCGGGCGCCAGCGAACACCGGGGAGCTGTTTTTT.

The CDR3 here is CASSPDSNYGYTF. The CDR3 region has the DNA TGTGCCAGCAGCCCGGACAGTAACTATGGCTACACCTTC. The chain joins TRBV14 to TRBJ1-2; perhaps TRBD1 as D (6 bases). This CDR3 has 13 amino acids. V dropped 4 bases and J dropped 1 base, with 7 bases sitting between them. Germline V gene data show CDR1 as SGHDN and CDR2 as FVKESK.

The chain has TRBV5-4 and TRBJ2-3, with D maybe TRBD2 (6 bases). Germline V lookup: CDR1 SGHNT, CDR2 YYREEE (reference sequence). Deletions cut 1 base from V and 3 bases from J, with 9 bases between. CDR3 length equals 14 residues. The CDR3 protein is CASSLLGGTDTQYF. The CDR3, as DNA: TGTGCCAGCAGCTTGTTGGGGGGAACAGATACGCAGTATTTT.

This chain links TRBV23-1 with TRBJ2-6; D gene ambiguous. TRBV23-1 is identified as an open reading frame with a role that is uncertain. Trimming took 2 bases from V and 0 from J, leaving 8 bases between them. This CDR3 comprises 16 residues. The CDR3 reads CASSQDSSSGANVLTF. The CDR3 region has the DNA TGCGCCAGCAGTCAAGACTCAAGCTCTGGGGCCAACGTCCTGACTTTC.

J is TRBJ1-5 and V is TRBV28; D call uncertain. Trimming left V 9 bases short and J 0 bases short, with 6 bases between. Germline V CDR1 and CDR2: MDHEN, SYDVKM. This CDR3 has 12 residues. The CDR3, as DNA: TGTGCCAGTGAGTATAGCAATCAGCCCCAGCATTTT. Protein sequence: CASEYSNQPQHF.

V usage is TRBV9 and J usage is TRBJ2-3; 7 bases map to TRBD2. This CDR3 has 14 residues. Germline-derived CDR1 and CDR2 are SGDLS and YYNGEE. Trimming cost V 4 bases and J 5 bases; bases outside gene matches: 7. CDR3 nucleotides: TGTGCCAGCAGCCTTGGGGCGGGGGTAGATACGCAGTATTTT. Its translation: CASSLGAGVDTQYF.

V and J are TRBV7-3 and TRBJ2-7, with D hard to call. Germline assignment: CDR1 SGHTA and CDR2 FQGTGA. Trimming stripped 0 bases from V and 2 bases from J, with 5 bases between. The CDR3 sequence is 13 residues long. In DNA form, the CDR3 reads TGTGCCAGCAGCTTAACGCGAACCTACGAGCAGTACTTC. Amino acids: CASSLTRTYEQYF.

This clone was recorded once. The chain combines TRBV19 with TRBJ1-4, with no clear D. V shed 8 bases and J shed 7 bases, with 11 bases lying between them. Germline V gene sequence: CDR1 LNHDA, CDR2 SQIVND (reference sequence). The length of the CDR3 is 12 residues. This CDR3 reads CASYGDSEKLFF. The CDR3 nucleotides are TGTGCCAGTTACGGGGATAGTGAAAAACTGTTTTTT.

The chain is built from TRBV19 and TRBJ1-5; maybe TRBD1 (5 bases). Germline assignment: CDR1 LNHDA and CDR2 SQIVND (reference sequence). V was pared by 8 bases and J by 9 bases, with 14 bases between. This CDR3 has 12 residues. DNA of the CDR3: TGTGCCAGTGGGGCGGGGCTGGCGCCCCAGCATTTT. It translates to CASGAGLAPQHF.

The chain carries TRBV5-1 and TRBJ1-2; no definite D call. This CDR3 spans 11 amino acids. CDR1 is SGHRS, CDR2 YFSETQ, per germline. With 7 bases removed from V and 1 base from J, the gap between germline ends came to 5 bases. CDR3 in amino acids: CASGSNYGYTF. CDR3 coding DNA: TGCGCCAGCGGCAGTAACTATGGCTACACCTTC.

This clone showed up just a few times. The gene calls are TRBV28 and TRBJ1-2, with 8 bases lining up with TRBD1. Germline CDR1 reads MDHEN; CDR2 reads SYDVKM. After removal of 5 bases from V and 8 bases from J, the junction contained 10 bases not matched to a gene. The CDR3 runs to 14 residues. Here the CDR3 DNA reads TGTGCCAGCAGTGACTACCAGGGGGCAGGGGGCTACACCTTC. Its protein is CASSDYQGAGGYTF.

This clone was detected only once. V is TRBV5-4 and J is TRBJ2-7, with 12 bases aligning to TRBD2. Germline CDR1 and CDR2: SGHNT and YYREEE (reference sequence). V shed 4 bases and J 7 bases; nucleotides not matched to a gene: 9. This CDR3 contains 15 residues. The CDR3 DNA reads TGTGCCAGCAGCCCCTGGACTAGCGGGACGGGGGAGCAGTACTTC. Translated: CASSPWTSGTGEQYF.